Below are 22 T cell receptor beta chains sequenced from a single sample in a study of T-cell reconstitution after alpha-beta-depleted transplantation in children. During its preparation, the TCRbeta library received unique molecular identifiers. MiXCR, applied by TCRdb to the PCR reads, yields one record per CDR3 protein. The sample carries some 500,000 distinct CDR3 sequences, around a third recorded once. The sample was PBMCs from the stem cell graft donor, taken from the stem cell graft. These receptors were collected from a human donor who donated a stem cell graft to a child with aplastic anemia.

The genes are TRBV18 and TRBJ2-3, with D maybe TRBD2 (5 bases). Germline V lookup: CDR1 KGHSH, CDR2 LQKENI. V lost 4 bases and J 4 bases, leaving 21 bases between the germline ends. The CDR3 totals 17 residues. CDR3: CASSLALKTTGPDTQYF. The CDR3 DNA follows: TGTGCCAGCTCACTAGCACTGAAGACTACTGGTCCAGATACGCAGTATTTT. The variable domain in full, completed from reference TRBV18 and TRBJ2-3, reads NAGVMQNPRHLVRRRGQEARLRCSPMKGHSHVYWYRQLPEEGLKFMVYLQKENIIDESGMPKERFSAEFPKEGPSILRIQQVVRGDSAAYFCASSLALKTTGPDTQYFGPGTRLTVL.

This clonotype was detected a few times. V is TRBV20-1 and J is TRBJ1-5; D unclear. Between the trimmed V and J ends, which lost 0 bases and 3 bases, there was a span of 6 bases. The CDR3 runs 13 residues. The V gene's germline CDR1 is DFQATT and CDR2 SNEGSKA (reference sequence). This chain's CDR3 is CSARDIVNQPQHF. CDR3 bases: TGCAGTGCTAGAGATATTGTCAATCAGCCCCAGCATTTT.

The J gene is TRBJ2-5, the V gene TRBV12-3 or TRBV12-4, with a tentative D call TRBD2 (6 bases). V shed 2 bases and J shed 2 bases, with 12 bases lying between them. The CDR3 contains 15 residues. The CDR3 here is CASSLRAGLQETQYF. As DNA, the CDR3 is TGTGCCAGCAGTTTAAGAGCGGGTTTACAAGAGACCCAGTACTTC.

This clonotype has just a few counts. This CDR3 is CASSLGITDPREQYV. CDR3 nucleotides: TGTGCCAGCAGCTTGGGGATTACCGATCCCCGCGAGCAGTACGTC. The chain links TRBV5-4 to TRBJ2-7; D unclear. V shed 0 bases and J shed 6 bases, with 16 bases lying between them. The CDR3 covers 15 residues. Looked up from germline, CDR1 is SGHNT and CDR2 is YYREEE (reference sequence).

This clonotype was seen a few times. The chain joins TRBV20-1 to TRBJ2-1, with 10 bases fitting TRBD2. The CDR3 sequence is 16 residues long. Germline V lookup: CDR1 DFQATT, CDR2 SNEGSKA (reference sequence). V was clipped by 7 bases and J by 8 bases; unmatched bases: 17. CDR3 DNA: TGCAGTGGAAGCGGGGGAGCGGGAGGGCCTAGGGATGAGCAGTTCTTC. Encoded protein: CSGSGGAGGPRDEQFF.

The sample holds a few counts of this clonotype. The chain couples TRBV7-8 to TRBJ2-7, with 14 bases that match TRBD2. Germline V lookup: CDR1 SGHVS, CDR2 FQNEAQ. V was pared by 3 bases and J by 4 bases, with 14 bases of the junction left unmatched. CDR3 size: 19 residues. The CDR3 loop is CASSFETSGRAGGRYEQYF. In DNA form, the CDR3 reads TGTGCCAGCAGCTTCGAGACTAGCGGGAGGGCCGGGGGTAGGTACGAGCAGTACTTC.

With regard to this clonotype: One junction end does not reproduce the germline sequence, and a read error may be involved. J is TRBJ1-2 and V is TRBV30; 8 bases align to TRBD1. Per germline, CDR1 GTSNPN and CDR2 SVGIG (reference sequence). This CDR3 is built from 13 residues. CDR3 nucleotide sequence: TGTGCCTGGAAGGACAGGGCTAAGTATGGCTACACCTTC. As protein: CAWKDRAKYGYTF. Combining the CDR3 with reference TRBV30 and TRBJ1-2 gives the whole variable domain SQTIHQWPATLVQPVGSPLSLECTVEGTSNPNLYWYRQAAGRGLQLLFYSVGIGQISSEVPQNLSASRPQDRQFILSSKKLLLSDSGFYLCAWKDRAKYGYTFGSGTRLTVV.

This clonotype was detected a few times. V gene TRBV29-1 combines with J gene TRBJ2-2; TRBD1 matches at 7 bases. Germline assignment: CDR1 SQVTM and CDR2 ANQGSEA. The CDR3 contains 15 residues. The ends lost 4 bases at V and 0 bases at J; junction bases unmatched: 5. The CDR3 DNA sequence: TGCAGCGTTGCTTACAGGGGTACGAACACCGGGGAGCTGTTTTTT. Translating gives CSVAYRGTNTGELFF.

V gene TRBV5-1 combines with J gene TRBJ1-1; 11 bases match TRBD1. Germline V lookup: CDR1 SGHRS, CDR2 YFSETQ. This CDR3 contains 16 residues. With 4 bases clipped from V and 4 bases from J, the junction kept 9 bases outside the gene matches. Here the CDR3 DNA reads TGCGCCAGCAGCCTAACAGCCGGGACAGGGGGCACTGAAGCTTTCTTT. Translated: CASSLTAGTGGTEAFF.

There are a few counts of this clonotype. The chain combines TRBV7-2 with TRBJ2-7, with a possible D match to TRBD1 (6 bases). This CDR3 comprises 15 residues. V lost 2 bases and J lost 0, with 11 bases in between. Per the germline V gene, CDR1 is SGHTA and CDR2 is FQGNSA. The CDR3 sequence is CASSLNWDNSYEQYF. CDR3 DNA: TGTGCCAGCAGCTTAAATTGGGACAACTCCTACGAGCAGTACTTC. Filled out from reference TRBV7-2 and TRBJ2-7, the complete variable domain reads GAGVSQSPSNKVTEKGKDVELRCDPISGHTALYWYRQSLGQGLEFLIYFQGNSAPDKSGLPSDRFSAERTGGSVSTLTIQRTQQEDSAVYLCASSLNWDNSYEQYFGPGTRLTVT.

The V call is TRBV5-1, the J call TRBJ2-3; 10 bases line up with TRBD2. Germline V lookup: CDR1 SGHRS, CDR2 YFSETQ. Trimming removed 1 base from V and 2 bases from J; junction bases left unmatched: 7. The CDR3 is made up of 17 amino acids. CDR3 protein: CASSLRIAGGFTDTQYF. CDR3 in DNA: TGCGCCAGCAGCTTGAGGATAGCGGGAGGATTCACAGATACGCAGTATTTT.

In its sample, this clonotype was seen a few times. The gene calls are TRBV6-1 and TRBJ1-5; D unresolved. V shed 6 bases and J shed 3 bases, with 15 bases lying between them. This CDR3 has 15 amino acids. Germline CDR1 MNHNS, CDR2 SASEGT. The CDR3 sequence: CASRPPTGTNQPQHF. The DNA of the CDR3 is TGTGCCAGCAGGCCACCGACCGGAACCAATCAGCCCCAGCATTTT.

This clonotype was seen only a few times. CDR3 region: CASSLWGHVLAVYNEQFF. CDR3 in DNA: TGTGCCAGCAGTTTATGGGGCCACGTACTAGCGGTATACAATGAGCAGTTCTTC. V is TRBV12-3 or TRBV12-4 and J is TRBJ2-1; 8 nucleotides agree with TRBD2. The length of the CDR3 is 18 residues. The V gene end was trimmed by 2 bases and the J gene end by 4 bases; junction bases not matched to a gene: 13.

The chain couples TRBV6-2 or TRBV6-3 to TRBJ2-1, with D perhaps TRBD2 (5 bases). This CDR3 has 15 residues. The ends were cut back, 7 bases at V and 5 bases at J, with 18 bases in the middle. CDR1 is MNHEY and CDR2 is SVGEGT in the germline V gene. The CDR3 region has the DNA TGTGCCAGCATATCGGCCCGGGGAAACGACAATGAGCAGTTCTTC. It encodes CASISARGNDNEQFF.

The CDR3: CASSQEPSPGTEAFF. The CDR3 bases are TGCGCCAGCAGCCAAGAACCCTCGCCCGGAACTGAAGCTTTCTTT. This rearrangement joins TRBV4-3 to TRBJ1-1; D remains unclear. V was shortened by 0 bases and J by 5 bases, with 13 bases between the two germline ends. There are 15 residues in the CDR3. Germline loops: CDR1 LGHNA, CDR2 YSLEER.

This chain connects TRBV12-3 or TRBV12-4 to TRBJ1-3, with no clear D. This CDR3 comprises 15 residues. V was pared by 6 bases and J by 0 bases, with 12 bases between. DNA for the CDR3: TGTGCCAGCAGGGAGACCCTGTTCTCTGGAAACACCATATATTTT. Translation gives CASRETLFSGNTIYF.

There are a few counts of this clonotype. This chain uses TRBV28 with TRBJ2-1; D is possibly TRBD2 (5 bases). This CDR3 spans 15 amino acids. Germline CDR1 MDHEN, CDR2 SYDVKM. Between the trimmed V and J ends, which lost 5 bases and 5 bases, there was a span of 16 bases. CDR3 in DNA: TGTGCCAGCAGTCTAGTATTAGCGTGGAACAATGAGCAGTTCTTC. Its translation: CASSLVLAWNNEQFF.

The chain joins TRBV29-1 to TRBJ2-3, with 10 bases aligning to TRBD2. Germline CDR1 is SQVTM and CDR2 is ANQGSEA. Germline trimming cut 6 bases from V and 5 bases from J; bases unmatched to any gene: 14. The CDR3 is 16 amino acids. CDR3: CSVGSGRFGHEDTQYF. CDR3 coding DNA: TGCAGCGTGGGTAGCGGGAGGTTCGGGCACGAAGATACGCAGTATTTT.

The table lists this clonotype with a few counts. The chain recombines TRBV15 with TRBJ2-1, with 8 bases that match TRBD2. The CDR3 is made up of 13 amino acids. Germline V lookup: CDR1 LNHNV, CDR2 YYDKDF (reference sequence). J was trimmed by 10 bases and V by 5 bases; bases with no gene match: 7. The CDR3 sequence is CATSVHRGGEQFF. The CDR3 DNA follows: TGTGCCACCAGCGTCCACCGGGGGGGCGAGCAGTTCTTC.

V gene TRBV5-1 combines with J gene TRBJ2-1; D may match TRBD1 or TRBD2 (6 bases each). Germline V lookup: CDR1 SGHRS, CDR2 YFSETQ. Trimming pared 0 bases from V and 3 bases from J, leaving 13 bases between. The CDR3 has 16 residues. CDR3 coding DNA: TGCGCCAGCAGCTTGGGGGGGGCCAGTTACTACAATGAGCAGTTCTTC. It encodes CASSLGGASYYNEQFF.

This clonotype turned up a few times. V gene TRBV7-2 combines with J gene TRBJ2-3; D perhaps matches TRBD2 (6 bases). The V gene lost 1 base and the J gene lost 1 base, with 9 bases spanning the gap. CDR1 is SGHTA and CDR2 is FQGNSA in the germline V gene. There are 15 residues in the CDR3. The CDR3 loop is CASSLDPSGTDTQYF. CDR3 DNA sequence: TGTGCCAGCAGCTTAGATCCTAGCGGCACAGATACGCAGTATTTT.

Only one count was recorded for this clonotype. This sequence joins TRBV27 and TRBJ1-2; TRBD1 aligns across 10 bases. CDR3 size: 15 residues. V lost 0 bases, J lost 6 bases, and 4 bases stayed unmatched. Germline-derived CDR1 and CDR2 are MNHEY and SMNVEV (reference sequence). CDR3 amino acids: CASSLSGTGANGYTF. The CDR3 DNA follows: TGTGCCAGCAGTTTATCCGGGACAGGGGCCAATGGCTACACCTTC.